The 24 T cell receptor beta chains below were found in one sample sequenced in a study of T cells in localized non-small cell lung cancer. Some clones are missing from TCRdb's copy, which holds only in-frame ones; the method was immunoSEQ multiplex PCR. The sample records about 33,000 clones, around 80% being singletons. Sequences were derived from peripheral blood, sampled before any cancer treatment. The receptors were sampled from a male donor aged 60 or older with stage III squamous cell lung carcinoma.

J is TRBJ2-7 and V is TRBV30, with unresolved D. Trimming cost V 0 bases and J 7 bases, with 16 bases left between them. Germline assignment: CDR1 GTSNPN and CDR2 SVGIG (reference sequence). This CDR3 has 14 residues. CDR3 residues: CAWSVLGGWLEQYF. CDR3 bases: TGTGCCTGGAGTGTACTGGGTGGCTGGTTGGAGCAGTACTTC.

J is TRBJ1-2 and V is TRBV7-2, with TRBD1 matching 7 bases. The CDR3 length is 15 residues. Germline assignment: CDR1 SGHTA and CDR2 FQGNSA. The trim removed 0 bases at V and 5 bases at J, leaving 6 bases unmatched. CDR3 in amino acids: CASSLAGGRGYGYTF. The CDR3 DNA is TGTGCCAGCAGCTTAGCGGGTGGCAGGGGGTATGGCTACACCTTC.

The chain uses TRBV2 and TRBJ2-5; D assignment may be TRBD1 or TRBD2 (5 bases each). V lost 4 bases to trimming and J lost 2 bases, with 8 bases between them. This CDR3 spans 13 amino acids. Germline lookup yields CDR1 SNHLY and CDR2 FYNNEI. In DNA, the CDR3 is TGTGCCAGCAGTGGGGACCGTCAAGAGACCCAGTACTTC. Amino acids: CASSGDRQETQYF.

The chain carries TRBV11-3 and TRBJ1-5; D unresolved. The CDR3 sequence is 15 residues long. CDR1 SGHNT and CDR2 YENEEA come from the germline V gene. The V and J ends lost 5 bases and 6 bases respectively, with 17 bases between them. CDR3 protein: CASSHPGAGSQPQHF. The CDR3 DNA reads as TGTGCCAGCAGCCACCCGGGCGCTGGGAGTCAGCCCCAGCATTTT.

The V call is TRBV6-5, the J call TRBJ2-1; 8 nucleotides align to TRBD1. The CDR3 consists of 12 residues. Losses at the gene ends were 5 bases for V and 9 bases for J; bases not matched to a gene: 3. The V gene's germline CDR1 is MNHEY and CDR2 SVGAGI. Written as DNA, the CDR3 is TGTGCCAGCAGTCAGGGGGCAGGTGAGCAGTTCTTC. Translated: CASSQGAGEQFF.

V and J are TRBV10-1 and TRBJ1-2; 7 positions agree with TRBD1. Looked up from germline, CDR1 is WNHNN and CDR2 is SYGVQD (reference sequence). The CDR3 runs to 16 residues. The J segment lost 5 bases and the V segment lost 3 bases, leaving 12 bases of the junction unmatched. The CDR3 region has the DNA TGCGCCAGCAGTGATGGGCCAACAGGGGCCTATTATGGCTACACCTTC. Protein: CASSDGPTGAYYGYTF.

The J gene is TRBJ2-1, the V gene TRBV2; D is unresolved. CDR3 length equals 16 residues. Trimming cost V 0 bases and J 2 bases, with 11 bases left between them. Germline V gives CDR1 SNHLY, CDR2 FYNNEI. This CDR3 is CASSEAVRPPYNEQFF. As DNA, the CDR3 is TGTGCCAGCAGTGAAGCGGTCCGGCCACCCTACAATGAGCAGTTCTTC.

V usage is TRBV4-3 and J usage is TRBJ1-2, with D unresolved. CDR1 and CDR2 from the germline V gene are LGHNA and YSLEER. Trimming shortened V by 0 bases and J by 11 bases, and 16 bases separated the two germline ends. The CDR3 extends over 14 amino acids. In nucleotides, the CDR3 is TGCGCCAGCAGCCAAGATTCCGAGAGAAGGCCTTACACCTTC. Amino acids: CASSQDSERRPYTF.

This sequence joins TRBV18 and TRBJ2-5; D is possibly TRBD1 (5 bases). Trimming left V 6 bases short and J 2 bases short, with 10 bases between. This CDR3 region has 13 residues. Germline V gene lookup returns CDR1 KGHSH and CDR2 LQKENI. Here the CDR3 reads CASSSTAQETQYF. The CDR3 coding sequence is TGTGCCAGCTCCTCGACAGCTCAAGAGACCCAGTACTTC.

J is TRBJ1-4 and V is TRBV7-2, with D hard to call. Deletions cut 3 bases from V and 5 bases from J, with 10 bases between. The CDR3 extends over 14 amino acids. CDR1 SGHTA and CDR2 FQGNSA come from the germline V gene. The CDR3 is CASSLEGLNEKLFF. CDR3 bases: TGTGCCAGCAGCTTGGAAGGGCTCAATGAAAAACTGTTTTTT.

In its sample, this clone is medium-sized (0.01 to 0.1%). The chain carries TRBV29-1 and TRBJ2-1; the D is unclear. Germline CDR1 reads SQVTM; CDR2 reads ANQGSEA. The CDR3 covers 17 residues. Trimming shortened V by 6 bases and J by 0 bases, and 21 bases separated the two germline ends. The CDR3 coding sequence is TGCAGCGTCTGGAACCCCTGGTCGTCGAGCTCCTACAATGAGCAGTTCTTC. Its translation is CSVWNPWSSSSYNEQFF.

V usage is TRBV11-2 and J usage is TRBJ2-2; TRBD2 matches at 11 bases. Germline CDR1 reads SGHAT; CDR2 reads FQNNGV. Trimming took 2 bases from V and 6 from J; bases not matched to a gene: 2. The CDR3 is 15 amino acids. The CDR3, as DNA: TGTGCCAGCAGCTTAACTAGCGGGAGTTCCGGGGAGCTGTTTTTT. Translated, it gives CASSLTSGSSGELFF.

The chain joins TRBV28 to TRBJ1-1, with D unresolved. V was clipped by 2 bases and J by 0 bases, with 10 bases between them. The CDR3 is 15 amino acids. CDR1 is MDHEN, CDR2 SYDVKM, per germline. This CDR3 is CASSLIGRLNTEAFF. The CDR3, as DNA: TGTGCCAGCAGTTTAATAGGACGGCTGAACACTGAAGCTTTCTTT. Full variable domain (outside the CDR3, taken from reference TRBV28 and TRBJ1-1): DVKVTQSSRYLVKRTGEKVFLECVQDMDHENMFWYRQDPGLGLRLIYFSYDVKMKEKGDIPEGYSVSREKKERFSLILESASTNQTSMYLCASSLIGRLNTEAFFGQGTRLTVV.

The chain couples TRBV10-3 to TRBJ2-7, with a weak D call TRBD1 (9 bases). With 6 bases removed from V and 4 bases from J, the gap between germline ends came to 25 bases. The CDR3 runs 17 residues. Germline V lookup: CDR1 ENHRY, CDR2 SYGVKD. The CDR3 coding sequence is TGTGCCATCAGGGGACAGGGTGGAGCGGGAGTTCTATACGAGCAGTACTTC. Translating it yields CAIRGQGGAGVLYEQYF.

The chain has TRBV6-5 and TRBJ1-1, with D perhaps matching TRBD1 (5 bases). V lost 0 bases and J 1 base, leaving 9 bases between the germline ends. CDR1 is MNHEY and CDR2 is SVGAGI in the germline V gene. The CDR3 extends over 15 amino acids. CDR3 DNA: TGTGCCAGCAGTTACTCGAATAGGGGGAACACTGAAGCTTTCTTT. It yields the protein CASSYSNRGNTEAFF.

The CDR3 protein is CASSPLEGETQYF. For the CDR3, the DNA is TGTGCCAGCTCACCATTGGAGGGAGAGACCCAGTACTTC. The chain carries TRBV18 and TRBJ2-5, with D tentatively TRBD2 (6 bases). With 2 bases removed from V and 4 bases from J, the gap between germline ends came to 8 bases. Per the germline V gene, CDR1 is KGHSH and CDR2 is LQKENI. The CDR3 loop spans 13 amino acids.

CDR3 nucleotide sequence: TGTGCCAGCAGCGTAGTATCGTCCGCAGCTACAGAAGCTTTCTTT. It yields the protein CASSVVSSAATEAFF. V usage is TRBV9 and J usage is TRBJ1-1; no reliable D call. CDR3 length: 15 residues. Deletions cut 0 bases from V and 8 bases from J, with 17 bases between. The V gene's germline CDR1 is SGDLS and CDR2 YYNGEE. The full variable domain, rest sourced from reference TRBV9 and TRBJ1-1, is DSGVTQTPKHLITATGQRVTLRCSPRSGDLSVYWYQQSLDQGLQFLIQYYNGEERAKGNILERFSAQQFPDLHSELNLSSLELGDSALYFCASSVVSSAATEAFFGQGTRLTVV.

This clone was detected a few times. This rearrangement joins TRBV7-2 to TRBJ2-1; 7 bases match TRBD1. The CDR3 has 14 residues. V gave up 5 bases and J gave up 7 bases; unmatched junction bases: 8. In germline, CDR1 is SGHTA, CDR2 FQGNSA. The CDR3 nucleotides are TGTGCCAGCAGCGCTAGGGGGCTGGGTAATGAGCAGTTCTTC. Protein product: CASSARGLGNEQFF.

This rearrangement joins TRBV7-8 to TRBJ1-1; a weak D match, TRBD1 (5 bases). CDR1 is SGHVS, CDR2 FQNEAQ, per germline. This CDR3 spans 15 amino acids. V dropped 1 base and J dropped 6 bases, with 15 bases sitting between them. CDR3 region: CASSLERGRVAEAFF. The CDR3, as DNA: TGTGCCAGCAGCTTAGAAAGGGGCAGGGTTGCTGAAGCTTTCTTT.

The rearrangement links TRBV7-2 to TRBJ1-3; no reliable D call. V lost 2 bases and J 2 bases, leaving 10 bases between the germline ends. Germline V gene sequence: CDR1 SGHTA, CDR2 FQGNSA. The CDR3 consists of 15 residues. CDR3 loop: CASSLRLGTGNTIYF. CDR3 DNA: TGTGCCAGCAGCTTAAGACTAGGGACTGGAAACACCATATATTTT.

This clone was detected once. The chain is built from TRBV6-6 and TRBJ1-6; the D is unclear. V lost 8 bases, J lost 7 bases, and 12 bases lay in between. The CDR3 has 13 amino acids. The germline V gene encodes CDR1 MNHNY and CDR2 SVGAGI (reference sequence). The CDR3 DNA reads as TGTGCCAGCTCCCCCTGGGAGAATTCACCCCTCCACTTT. This codes for CASSPWENSPLHF.

The chain employs TRBV7-6 and TRBJ2-7, with D perhaps matching TRBD1 (6 bases). Germline-derived CDR1 and CDR2 are SGHVS and FNYEAQ. Trimming took 2 bases from V and 5 from J, leaving 13 bases between them. There are 14 residues in the CDR3. The CDR3 here is CASSLYRESHEQYF. The DNA for the CDR3 is TGTGCCAGCAGCTTATACAGGGAGTCGCACGAGCAGTACTTC. The variable domain in full, with the rest retrieved from reference TRBV7-6 and TRBJ2-7, is GAGVSQSPRYKVTKRGQDVALRCDPISGHVSLYWYRQALGQGPEFLTYFNYEAQQDKSGLPNDRFSAERPEGSISTLTIQRTEQRDSAMYRCASSLYRESHEQYFGPGTRLTVT.

The chain uses TRBV11-2 and TRBJ2-7, with 10 bases matching TRBD2. The CDR3 runs 14 residues. CDR1 is SGHAT and CDR2 is FQNNGV in the germline V gene. The junction had 8 bases not matched to a gene; V was cut back by 5 bases and J by 7 bases. CDR3 sequence reads: CASSLAGERWEQYF. Here the CDR3 DNA reads TGTGCCAGCAGCCTAGCGGGAGAAAGATGGGAGCAGTACTTC.

The chain couples TRBV6-6 to TRBJ1-4, with D hard to call. The CDR3 consists of 16 residues. Germline V CDR1 and CDR2: MNHNY, SVGAGI (reference sequence). V was trimmed by 10 bases and J by 2 bases, leaving 20 bases between them. CDR3 amino acids: CATRARGSETNEKLFF. In DNA form, the CDR3 reads TGTGCCACACGCGCTCGGGGTTCGGAGACTAATGAAAAACTGTTTTTT.